This is a list of T cell receptor beta chains from one sample in a study of sequential checkpoint blockade in melanoma. Only in-frame clones appear in the TCRdb table, and some are missing; sequencing was by immunoSEQ multiplex PCR. Of about 29,000 clones in the sample, around 77% were seen once. This material consisted of CD8+ T cells sorted from blood (inferred from file names), taken from a patient given nivolumab and ipilimumab in sequence. These receptor sequences come from a human donor with melanoma. Both conserved end residues are trimmed from each CDR3. The order of the fields is V gene, J gene, CDR3 protein.

>TRBV7-9|TRBJ1-4
ASSFGQAATNEKLF
>TRBV6-5|TRBJ2-2
ASSYSPGGITGELF
>TRBV9|TRBJ1-6
ASSVEGGPSYNSPLH
>TRBV5-1|TRBJ2-7
ASSLGTGEAYEQY
>TRBV10-2|TRBJ2-7
ASSVGQFEQY
>TRBV6-1|TRBJ2-2
ASIDRYTGELF
>TRBV6-5|TRBJ1-1
ASSSIEERNTEAF
>TRBV1|TRBJ1-6
TSSHPQGQYNSPLH
>TRBV6-1|TRBJ2-7
ASSPNPYEQY
>TRBV5-4|TRBJ2-1
ASSAKYHSYNEQF
>TRBV7-3|TRBJ2-2
ASSPSYTGELF
>TRBV4-1|TRBJ2-1
ASSQLAGLNEQF
>TRBV27|TRBJ1-5
ATGGKYLGGNQPQH
>TRBV19|TRBJ1-1
ASSMGTGGYTEAF
>TRBV19|TRBJ2-7
ASSTSTGYEQY
>TRBV15|TRBJ2-7
ATSRDRGSRTGQY
>TRBV2|TRBJ1-5
ASVDSSNQPQH
>TRBV5-4|TRBJ2-6
ASSSEGLGANVLT
>TRBV15|TRBJ1-6
ATSRNSNSPLH
>TRBV19|TRBJ1-1
ASHTSFRGETEAF
>TRBV29-1|TRBJ2-7
SVRLGRVEQY
>TRBV28|TRBJ1-6
ASSLLGENSPLH
>TRBV5-1|TRBJ2-7
ASSPSTGADEQY
>TRBV7-6|TRBJ2-1
ASSSLTGISYNEQF
>TRBV19|TRBJ1-3
ASSISGGNTIY
>TRBV4-3|TRBJ2-2
ASSQDSGTGELF
>TRBV11-2|TRBJ1-1
ASSLVRTSNTEAF
>TRBV4-2|TRBJ2-1
ASSPYGTASYNEQF
>TRBV9|TRBJ2-7
ASSPRGRGDSYEQY
>TRBV18|TRBJ2-2
ASSLKGDTGELF
>TRBV19|TRBJ1-2
ASSLTGTGGYT
>TRBV27|TRBJ2-1
ASSPRLGGSYNEQF
>TRBV6-1|TRBJ2-7
ASSEAGTYEQY
>TRBV5-1|TRBJ1-1
ASSLDGGNTEAF
>TRBV6-1|TRBJ1-5
ASSDRHYSNQPQH
>TRBV6-1|TRBJ1-1
ASSEEGTPYTEAF
>TRBV13|TRBJ1-1
ASSYLQGMNTEAF
>TRBV9|TRBJ2-5
ASSVEAGIQETQY
>TRBV28|TRBJ1-5
ASSEGTGNQPQH
>TRBV28|TRBJ2-7
ASRSDGSSYEQY
>TRBV25-1|TRBJ2-7
ASSESVPSYEQY
>TRBV7-3|TRBJ2-1
ASSSQLAGEYNEQF
>TRBV5-1|TRBJ2-7
ASSPAWTDFSYEQY
>TRBV9|TRBJ2-3
ASSVWSGGVTDTQY
>TRBV29-1|TRBJ1-1
SVEDLGGTEAF
>TRBV4-1|TRBJ1-5
ASSQSTGFNQPQH
>TRBV7-6|TRBJ2-3
ASSLVPGQGIVTDTQY